Listed below are T cell receptor beta chains from one sample, sequenced in a study of PD-1 blockade in classical Hodgkin lymphoma. The data were produced by immunoSEQ multiplex PCR, yet TCRdb's version contains in-frame clones alone and is incomplete. Of fewer than 25,000 clones listed, roughly 89% are singletons. The sequenced sample consisted of CD4+ T cells from blood. The receptor source for this set is a human donor with classical Hodgkin lymphoma. Both conserved end residues are part of each CDR3. Each record gives: D gene, J gene, clone size, V gene, CDR3 length, CDR3 DNA, CDR3 protein. The D gene is left open where the match is weak. Size values are once, few and many counts, or a class for expanded clones, and some rows have none.

TRBD2,TRBJ2-1,.,TRBV28,14,TGTGCCATCGCCTCTAGCGGGGCCTACAATGAGCAGTTCTTC,CAIASSGAYNEQFF
.,TRBJ1-2,few,TRBV30,14,TGTGCCTGGAGTCCATATGGGGGGCTGGGAGGCTACACCTTC,CAWSPYGGLGGYTF
.,TRBJ2-1,.,TRBV7-6,15,TGTGCCAGCAGCGGAACAGGTCCACCCGGTGATGAGCAGTTCTTC,CASSGTGPPGDEQFF
.,TRBJ2-7,.,TRBV27,16,TGTGCCAGCAGTTTATTCCGGCAGGGACTCTCCTACGAGCAGTACTTC,CASSLFRQGLSYEQYF
.,TRBJ2-3,.,TRBV28,16,TGTGCCAGCAGTTGGGCTGGACAGCACCTCACAGATACGCAGTATTTT,CASSWAGQHLTDTQYF
TRBD1,TRBJ1-3,.,TRBV28,17,TGTGCCAGCAGTCCCGGACAGGGTTTAGGCTCTGGAAACACCATATATTTT,CASSPGQGLGSGNTIYF
.,TRBJ1-6,.,TRBV7-2,15,TGTGCCAGCAGCGCTCGGGCGACAACTAATTCACCCCTCCACTTT,CASSARATTNSPLHF
.,TRBJ2-7,.,TRBV7-2,16,TGTGCCAGCAGCTTAAGCTTAGGGCAGGGCTCCTACGAGCAGTACTTC,CASSLSLGQGSYEQYF
.,TRBJ2-5,.,TRBV27,13,TGTGCCAGCAGCTATACAGGGCGAGAGACCCAGTACTTC,CASSYTGRETQYF
.,TRBJ2-5,.,TRBV6-5,14,TGTGCCAGCAGTTACGTTCGCGCAGAAGAGACCCAGTACTTC,CASSYVRAEETQYF
TRBD1,TRBJ2-7,.,TRBV2,13,TGTGCCAGCAGGGAAAGGGGGCATAACGAGCAGTACTTC,CASRERGHNEQYF
TRBD1,TRBJ1-2,.,TRBV25-1,13,TGTGCCGTCCGGGACAGTCATTTTGGGGGCTACACCTTC,CAVRDSHFGGYTF
TRBD1,TRBJ2-7,.,TRBV7-2,13,TGTGCCAGCAACAGGGGGACCTCCTACGAGCAGTACTTC,CASNRGTSYEQYF
.,TRBJ2-3,.,TRBV9,14,TGTGCCAGCAGCGTAGGACAGGCAATAGATACGCAGTATTTT,CASSVGQAIDTQYF
TRBD1,TRBJ2-2,.,TRBV2,13,TGTGCCGGATGGGACAGGTCTATCGGGGAGCTGTTTTTT,CAGWDRSIGELFF
.,TRBJ2-5,.,TRBV30,12,TGTGCCTGGAGCCGACGGGGGGAGACCCAGTACTTC,CAWSRRGETQYF
TRBD2,TRBJ2-6,.,TRBV28,15,TGTGCCAGCAGTTTATCGGGGGGTGGGGCCAACGTCCTGACTTTC,CASSLSGGGANVLTF
.,TRBJ2-7,.,TRBV9,13,TGTGCCAGCAGCGACCGCCCCGAGAGCGAGCAGTACTTC,CASSDRPESEQYF
.,TRBJ1-1,.,TRBV7-2,15,TGTGCCAGCAGCAGGACCGGACAGAGGAACACTGAAGCTTTCTTT,CASSRTGQRNTEAFF
.,TRBJ2-7,once,TRBV6-5,13,TGTGCCAGCAGACCGGGACCTCTCTACGAGCAGTACTTC,CASRPGPLYEQYF
.,TRBJ1-2,.,TRBV5-4,13,TGTGCCAGTCATCTCATGGGGAACTATGGCTACACCTTC,CASHLMGNYGYTF
.,TRBJ1-4,.,TRBV11-2,14,TGTGCCAGCAGCTTCCCACGGGCCCGGGGGAAACTGTTTTTT,CASSFPRARGKLFF
.,TRBJ1-3,.,TRBV13,14,TGTGCCAGCAGCTCTACAGGGATAGGAAACACCATATATTTT,CASSSTGIGNTIYF
.,TRBJ1-2,once,TRBV10-3,17,TGTGCCATCAGTGAGTCGAAAGGGCACCTGGACGTCTATGGCTACACCTTC,CAISESKGHLDVYGYTF
.,TRBJ1-1,.,TRBV6-5,13,TGTGCCAGCAGTCGAACAGTGACCTTTGAAGCTTTCTTT,CASSRTVTFEAFF
.,TRBJ1-1,.,TRBV14,14,TGTGCCAGCAGTCACACAGGGCAGAACACTGAAGCTTTCTTT,CASSHTGQNTEAFF
.,TRBJ1-2,.,TRBV10-2,13,TGCGCCAGCAACCCGACTCCTTCCCATGGCTACACCTTC,CASNPTPSHGYTF
.,TRBJ1-1,.,TRBV19,13,TGTGCCAGTAGTATAGGTCCAAGCTCCGAAGCTTTCTTT,CASSIGPSSEAFF
.,TRBJ2-5,.,TRBV7-2,13,TGTGCCAGCACCAGGGGGGGCTCAGAGACCCAGTACTTC,CASTRGGSETQYF
TRBD1,TRBJ1-3,.,TRBV2,15,TGTGCCAGCAGTGATGACAGGGCTTATGGAAACACCATATATTTT,CASSDDRAYGNTIYF
TRBD1,TRBJ1-1,.,TRBV5-6,17,TGTGCCAGCAGCTTGGGAGTGACAGGGGGGTCGGACACTGAAGCTTTCTTT,CASSLGVTGGSDTEAFF
TRBD1,TRBJ1-6,.,TRBV2,16,TGTGCCAGCAGTGCGATGGACAGGGGATATAATTCACCCCTCCACTTT,CASSAMDRGYNSPLHF
TRBD2,TRBJ2-5,.,TRBV28,16,TGTGCCAGCAGTTCCCCTGCGCGGGGGAGTCGGGAGACCCAGTACTTC,CASSSPARGSRETQYF
TRBD2,TRBJ2-3,.,TRBV5-1,17,TGCGCCAGCAGCTCCAGACTAGCGGGGACTAGCACAGATACGCAGTATTTT,CASSSRLAGTSTDTQYF
.,TRBJ2-5,.,TRBV10-3,13,TGTGCCATCAGTGGGGGAGGCCAAGAGACCCAGTACTTC,CAISGGGQETQYF
.,TRBJ1-2,few,TRBV5-4,14,TGTGCCAGCAGCTTGGTTCGGCGCTCGGATGGCTACACCTTC,CASSLVRRSDGYTF
.,TRBJ1-3,.,TRBV5-1,16,TGCGCCAGCAGCCCAAAGGGGGTTCTTGCTGGAAACACCATATATTTT,CASSPKGVLAGNTIYF
TRBD1,TRBJ1-2,.,TRBV2,19,TGTGCCAGCAGTGTGTCCAGGGACAGCCAAACGGAGACTAACTATGGCTACACCTTC,CASSVSRDSQTETNYGYTF
.,TRBJ2-3,.,TRBV5-4,14,TGTGCCAGCAGCCTAAGGGGAGGCACAGATACGCAGTATTTT,CASSLRGGTDTQYF
TRBD2,TRBJ2-1,.,TRBV19,15,TGTGCCAGTAGCCGCGGACTAGCGGGAAGGAATGAGCAGTTCTTC,CASSRGLAGRNEQFF
.,TRBJ2-7,.,TRBV7-2,12,TGTGCCAGCAGCTTAGCGCGGGGCGAGCAGTACTTC,CASSLARGEQYF
TRBD1,TRBJ2-7,.,TRBV13,17,TGTGCCAGCAGCCCGGATCCCCCCGGACAGGGGACCTACGAGCAGTACTTC,CASSPDPPGQGTYEQYF
.,TRBJ1-1,.,TRBV7-8,14,TGTGCCAGCAGCCCTCAGGGAGTTCGGTCAGAAGCTTTCTTT,CASSPQGVRSEAFF
.,TRBJ2-1,.,TRBV30,13,TGTGCCTGGAGTCTGCAGGGTATCAATGAGCAGTTCTTC,CAWSLQGINEQFF
.,TRBJ2-1,.,TRBV5-1,15,TGCGCCAGCATCCCCCTGCAGGGAAAGAACAATGAGCAGTTCTTC,CASIPLQGKNNEQFF
TRBD2,TRBJ2-5,.,TRBV7-9,17,TGTGCCAGCAGCAAGGACGGTGCGGGGGGCCTCCAAGAGACCCAGTACTTC,CASSKDGAGGLQETQYF